This T cell receptor (beta chain) originates from a study of shared clonotypes between healthy human individuals (TCRdb year 2020). Some background on the complete study: A couple of women and three men aged 18 to 49 years were included in the cohort. Blood TCR repertoires of about 5 healthy adults were deeply sequenced to estimate repertoire size and the extent of clonotype sharing between individuals. Different laboratories and diverse techniques were used to prepare libraries and sequence TCR repertoires, to increase sequencing depth and limit assay-specific biases. For each donor, three plates each were used for CD4 naive and CD4 memory, two plates were used for CD8 naive, and one plate was used for CD8 memory. Leukapheresis yielded between about 0.94 and 8.9 billion PBMCs per donor. What the study reported, not specific to this receptor: Sampling was limited to blood, and TCR repertoires in tissue likely differ from TCR repertoires in blood. Incomplete sequencing was indicated by rarefaction of sorted-subset datasets, despite the large sequencing depth. Larger estimated clonotype richness was generally found for naive subsets than for memory subsets. Pairwise subsampling indicated that sequencing depth was expected to affect the degree of clonotype sharing among donors. The genetic and exposure-history diversity represented was limited by the small number of donors. Sharing across several donors was observed for around 5% of naive CD4, about 3.2% of naive CD8, 2% to 2.5% of memory CD4, and roughly 0.43% of memory CD8 clonotypes. Clonotypes shared by all four sorted-subset donors showed higher generation probabilities than non-shared clonotypes.

Via the germline V gene (reference sequence), CDR1 is SEHNR and CDR2 FQNEAQ. From its cysteine to its phenylalanine, the CDR3 spans 13 amino acids. The sequence is cut down to CDR3 DNA, 39 bases in frame from base 1. TCR CDR3 regions were amplified from genomic DNA by multiplex PCR using the deep immunoSEQ assay. Extracted genomic DNA from each cell subset was distributed evenly across all wells of several immunoSEQ 96-well plates, and each plate was treated as a replicate. For sorted subsets, roughly 200 ng genomic DNA, equal to approximately 30,000 T cell genomes, was loaded into each replicate PCR. The purified libraries were quantified using a Qubit 3.0 fluorometer, sized with a Bioanalyzer 2100, and then quantified again using the KAPA Library Quantification kit. Each immunoSEQ 96-well plate was sequenced on its own single-read 150-cycle Illumina NextSeq 550 flow cell. The original pipeline was this. The immunoSEQ output contained only junctional sequences without quality scores, so filtering could not match that applied to full-length reads. To assign V/J genes and CDR3, sequences were annotated using PyIR, a Python wrapper for IgBLAST v1.9, with IMGT germline references. Reads were removed for weak V/J assignments (E-value above 1e-6), missing CDR3, stop codons, out-of-frame junctions, or ambiguous translated residues. V3J clonotypes were defined by identical inferred V gene, J gene, and CDR3 amino acid sequence. Percentage overlap between repertoires was computed as shared unique clonotypes divided by the size of the smaller repertoire. Richness of each repertoire was evaluated using RTK rarefaction, the Chao1 estimator, and Recon v2.1 estimates of unobserved clonotypes. OLGA was used to compute generation probabilities for all TCRbeta clonotypes that the gDNA method yielded from a handful of donors. The table was pulled from immuneACCESS by TCRdb, which kept in-frame rearrangements only. Such tables lose some clones; where checked, under half of the loss comes from unresolved V genes, and the rest has no known cause. V and J calls and clone size are given by that table; D and trimming were obtained from the DNA. A total of 700,000 to 950,000 clones appear in this sample, about 96% of them only once. The ten biggest clones cover about 0.25% of the sample.

Only one count was recorded for this clone. This clone's antigen is unknown. The sample holds no much larger clone one base away, and base qualities are not on file. For the CD8 naive samples, CD45RO-negative cells were positively selected for CCR7, yielding a CD45RA+CCR7+ population from which TemRA cells were excluded. The donors were healthy, HIV-negative adults who had no recently reported acute infections or vaccinations. Every donor was a Caucasian adult residing in Nashville, Tennessee, USA. Blood was collected by leukapheresis, and PBMCs were isolated by Ficoll-Histopaque density gradient centrifugation and then cryopreserved in liquid nitrogen vapor phase. Analytical flow cytometry was used to check the purity and quantity of every magnetically sorted T cell population. Each sorted fraction had its genomic DNA isolated and then quantified by UV absorbance on a Nanodrop 2000c.

Sequenced sample: naive CD8+ T cells sorted from blood. The cell subset or site label on this specimen signifies: CD45RA+CCR7+. The sequence joins TRBV7-9 to TRBJ1-1; the D gene is perhaps TRBD1, on 6 matching bases. The sequence was obtained from a man between 25 and 39 years old in good health. The DNA sequence follows: TGTGCTCTCATTGGGGGCTCTGGCACTGAAGCTTTCTTT. Its amino acids are CALIGGSGTEAFF.